Below are 29 T cell receptor beta chains sequenced from a single sample in a study of blood T cell repertoires in COVID-19. This table comes from immunoSEQ multiplex PCR, and its TCRdb copy is limited to in-frame clones, with some not included. The repertoire has hundreds of thousands of clones, 80% to 90% of them found once; the top ten carry 13%. Sequenced material: peripheral blood. All receptors derive from a woman in her 70s with COVID-19, enrolled during active disease.

The V and J genes are TRBV28 and TRBJ2-5; TRBD2 matches 8 bases. This CDR3 has 16 amino acids. The germline V gene encodes CDR1 MDHEN and CDR2 SYDVKM. The V gene end was trimmed by 8 bases and the J gene end by 9 bases; junction bases not matched to a gene: 20. The CDR3 sequence is CASSPRVAGPRSAQYF. Written as DNA, the CDR3 is TGTGCCAGCTCCCCAAGGGTAGCGGGGCCCCGATCGGCCCAGTACTTC. The full variable domain, completed using reference TRBV28 and TRBJ2-5, is DVKVTQSSRYLVKRTGEKVFLECVQDMDHENMFWYRQDPGLGLRLIYFSYDVKMKEKGDIPEGYSVSREKKERFSLILESASTNQTSMYLCASSPRVAGPRSAQYFGPGTRLLVL.

In its sample, this clone was seen a few times. V usage is TRBV19 and J usage is TRBJ1-2; 9 nucleotides align to TRBD1. The CDR3 extends over 15 amino acids. CDR1 and CDR2 (germline): LNHDA, SQIVND (reference sequence). The trim removed 0 bases at V and 5 bases at J, leaving 4 bases unmatched. The DNA of the CDR3 is TGTGCCAGTAGTATAGAGTGGACAGGGGTATATGGCTACACCTTC. This encodes CASSIEWTGVYGYTF. The entire variable domain, with the rest obtained from reference TRBV19 and TRBJ1-2, is as follows: DGGITQSPKYLFRKEGQNVTLSCEQNLNHDAMYWYRQDPGQGLRLIYYSQIVNDFQKGDIAEGYSVSREKKESFPLTVTSAQKNPTAFYLCASSIEWTGVYGYTFGSGTRLTVV.

This chain uses TRBV6-5 with TRBJ1-1; the D is unclear. Germline V gene lookup returns CDR1 MNHEY and CDR2 SVGAGI. Trimming took off 4 bases at V and 5 bases at J, with 14 bases between the two ends. The CDR3 is made up of 14 amino acids. The DNA of the CDR3 is TGTGCCAGCAGTTTGATTGGTGGAGGGACTGAAGCTTTCTTT. Its protein product is CASSLIGGGTEAFF.

The chain carries TRBV10-2 and TRBJ2-7, with 7 bases that match TRBD1. The V gene end was trimmed by 8 bases and the J gene end by 3 bases; junction bases not matched to a gene: 22. Germline V gene lookup returns CDR1 WSHSY and CDR2 SAAADI. The CDR3 covers 18 residues. CDR3 bases: TGCGCCAGCGTAGGGAGTTACCAGGGGGATCTACCTGACTACGAGCAGTACTTC. Translation gives CASVGSYQGDLPDYEQYF.

V is TRBV7-8 and J is TRBJ2-7, with 8 positions matching TRBD1. The V gene end was trimmed by 3 bases and the J gene end by 2 bases; junction bases not matched to a gene: 6. The germline V gene encodes CDR1 SGHVS and CDR2 FQNEAQ. The CDR3 is 15 residues long. CDR3 nucleotides: TGTGCCAGCAGCTTCTTCCGGGACAGGACCTACGAGCAGTACTTC. This gives the protein CASSFFRDRTYEQYF.

The chain combines TRBV4-2 with TRBJ2-3, with 9 nucleotides matching TRBD1. CDR1 is LGHNA and CDR2 is YNFKEQ in the germline V gene. V was clipped by 2 bases and J by 4 bases; unmatched bases: 4. The length of the CDR3 is 15 residues. CDR3: CASSQRGDRADTQYF. The CDR3 DNA reads as TGTGCCAGCAGCCAAAGGGGGGACAGGGCAGATACGCAGTATTTT.

This clone showed up many times. The chain has TRBV12-3 or TRBV12-4 and TRBJ1-6; D not certain. The V gene lost 5 bases and the J gene lost 5 bases, with 4 bases spanning the gap. The CDR3 has 12 amino acids. The CDR3 sequence is CASSPNNSPLHF. DNA of the CDR3: TGTGCCAGCAGTCCTAATAATTCACCCCTCCACTTT.

V and J are TRBV14 and TRBJ1-2; 9 bases map to TRBD1. CDR1 SGHDN and CDR2 FVKESK come from the germline V gene. The junction had 5 bases not matched to a gene; V was cut back by 5 bases and J by 4 bases. The CDR3 totals 14 residues. In DNA form, the CDR3 reads TGTGCCAGCAGCGCCGGGACAGGGCCCTATGGCTACACCTTC. It codes for CASSAGTGPYGYTF.

In its sample, this clone was seen once. This chain links TRBV18 with TRBJ1-1; TRBD1 is a possible D gene (5 bases). The CDR3 is made up of 16 amino acids. In germline, CDR1 is KGHSH, CDR2 LQKENI. V lost 2 bases and J lost 4, with 17 bases in between. CDR3 in DNA: TGTGCCAGCTCACCAAATCAAGGGGCGGCCGGCACTGAAGCTTTCTTT. Residues: CASSPNQGAAGTEAFF.

The CDR3 bases are TGTGCCTGGGATCTAGGGGTTTCCTCTGGAAACACCATATATTTT. Its translation: CAWDLGVSSGNTIYF. This chain links TRBV30 with TRBJ1-3; weak D call: TRBD1 (5 bases). This CDR3 region has 15 residues. Germline V gene lookup returns CDR1 GTSNPN and CDR2 SVGIG (reference sequence). Trimming shortened V by 5 bases and J by 0 bases, and 14 bases separated the two germline ends.

The chain employs TRBV6-2 or TRBV6-3 and TRBJ1-2; no clear D gene. The V end lost 3 bases, the J end lost 6 bases, and 11 bases lay between the germline ends. CDR3 length equals 13 residues. The germline gives CDR1 MNHEY, CDR2 SVGEGT. The CDR3 coding sequence is TGTGCCAGCAGTTATCGGGGAAATCATGGCTACACCTTC. Residues: CASSYRGNHGYTF.

The V and J genes are TRBV9 and TRBJ2-2, with D tentatively TRBD2 (5 bases). V was cut by 4 bases and J by 4 bases, with 17 bases left in between. The CDR3 has 16 amino acids. Germline V gene data show CDR1 as SGDLS and CDR2 as YYNGEE. The CDR3 bases are TGTGCCAGCAGCCCAACCGGACTTCCAGCCACCGGGGAGCTGTTTTTT. Amino acid sequence: CASSPTGLPATGELFF.

This clone was detected once. The chain links TRBV5-1 to TRBJ2-3; the match to TRBD1 covers 9 bases. CDR1 and CDR2 from the germline V gene are SGHRS and YFSETQ. V trimming: 5 bases; J trimming: 0 bases; junction bases outside the gene matches: 13. CDR3 length: 18 amino acids. CDR3 coding DNA: TGCGCCAGCAGACGTGGGACAGGGAGGGACTTTAGCACAGATACGCAGTATTTT. It is translated as CASRRGTGRDFSTDTQYF.

This rearrangement joins TRBV2 to TRBJ2-3; maybe TRBD1 (5 bases). The CDR3 extends over 15 amino acids. V lost 2 bases and J 6 bases, leaving 15 bases between the germline ends. Germline V gene data show CDR1 as SNHLY and CDR2 as FYNNEI. This CDR3 reads CASSEIWQGGDTQYF. CDR3 sequence (DNA): TGTGCCAGCAGTGAAATTTGGCAGGGTGGGGATACGCAGTATTTT.

The chain is built from TRBV7-9 and TRBJ2-3, with TRBD2 identical over 15 bases. CDR3 length: 19 amino acids. V gave up 5 bases and J gave up 2 bases; unmatched junction bases: 11. CDR1 is SEHNR, CDR2 FQNEAQ, per germline (reference sequence). This CDR3 reads CASSTRTSGRAVYTDTQYF. CDR3 sequence (DNA): TGTGCCAGCAGCACGCGGACTAGCGGGAGGGCAGTGTACACAGATACGCAGTATTTT.

The V call is TRBV6-6, the J call TRBJ1-5; a weak D match, TRBD1 (6 bases). The CDR3 sequence is 13 residues long. Germline loops: CDR1 MNHNY, CDR2 SVGAGI (reference sequence). V lost 4 bases and J lost 11, with 15 bases in between. CDR3 nucleotides: TGTGCCAGCAGTTCGGGACAACAATCAGCCCAGCATTTT. It is translated as CASSSGQQSAQHF.

The chain's CDR3 is CASSSTGSTYNEQFF. The CDR3 DNA is TGTGCCAGCAGCTCCACAGGGAGTACCTACAATGAGCAGTTCTTC. The V gene is TRBV9, the J gene TRBJ2-1; possible D gene TRBD1, 6 bases. CDR1 is SGDLS and CDR2 is YYNGEE in the germline V gene. The V gene lost 4 bases and the J gene lost 2 bases, with 13 bases spanning the gap. The CDR3 totals 15 residues.

The chain links TRBV30 to TRBJ1-5; D gene ambiguous. Germline lookup yields CDR1 GTSNPN and CDR2 SVGIG (reference sequence). The ends were cut back, 2 bases at V and 0 bases at J, with 8 bases in the middle. The CDR3 totals 14 residues. The CDR3 DNA follows: TGTGCCTGGAGTACGACACTTAGCAATCAGCCCCAGCATTTT. This sequence encodes CAWSTTLSNQPQHF.

The rearrangement joins TRBV30 to TRBJ1-1, with D possibly TRBD1 on 5 matching bases. The V gene lost 2 bases and the J gene lost 2 bases, with 9 bases spanning the gap. This CDR3 has 13 residues. Germline CDR1 is GTSNPN and CDR2 is SVGIG (reference sequence). CDR3 in amino acids: CAWSRQPNTEAFF. CDR3 DNA sequence: TGTGCCTGGAGTAGACAGCCAAACACTGAAGCTTTCTTT.

The chain recombines TRBV5-1 with TRBJ2-7; 9 nucleotides align to TRBD1. Trimming cost V 0 bases and J 5 bases; bases outside gene matches: 6. Germline CDR1 is SGHRS and CDR2 is YFSETQ. The CDR3 is 15 amino acids. CDR3 nucleotide sequence: TGCGCCAGCAGCTTGGGGGGGACAGGGTCCCACGAGCAGTACTTC. This gives the protein CASSLGGTGSHEQYF.

This clone was found a few times. The chain uses TRBV28 and TRBJ2-6; 7 bases are a match to TRBD2. The junction had 8 bases not matched to a gene; V was cut back by 6 bases and J by 0 bases. Germline V lookup: CDR1 MDHEN, CDR2 SYDVKM. The CDR3 has 17 residues. CDR3 coding DNA: TGTGCCAGCAGGGGAGGGATCCTTCCCTCTGGGGCCAACGTCCTGACTTTC. Its translation is CASRGGILPSGANVLTF. Drawing the rest from reference TRBV28 and TRBJ2-6, the complete variable domain is DVKVTQSSRYLVKRTGEKVFLECVQDMDHENMFWYRQDPGLGLRLIYFSYDVKMKEKGDIPEGYSVSREKKERFSLILESASTNQTSMYLCASRGGILPSGANVLTFGAGSRLTVL.

The CDR3 loop is CASSKVASGGGNTIYF. CDR3 DNA sequence: TGCGCCAGCAGCAAGGTAGCATCAGGGGGTGGAAACACCATATATTTT. The chain joins TRBV5-1 to TRBJ1-3; 7 nucleotides align to TRBD1. Germline trimming cut 4 bases from V and 3 bases from J; bases unmatched to any gene: 10. This CDR3 is built from 16 residues. CDR1 SGHRS and CDR2 YFSETQ come from the germline V gene.

This rearrangement joins TRBV27 to TRBJ2-1, with TRBD2 as a possible D gene (5 bases). The germline V gene encodes CDR1 MNHEY and CDR2 SMNVEV (reference sequence). Trimming took off 3 bases at V and 3 bases at J, with 12 bases between the two ends. The CDR3 spans 15 residues. DNA for the CDR3: TGTGCCAGCAGTTTCGGGAAGGTCCTCTACAATGAGCAGTTCTTC. Amino acids: CASSFGKVLYNEQFF.

This clone occurred a few times. The J gene is TRBJ2-1, the V gene TRBV2, with D maybe TRBD1 (5 bases). Germline V lookup: CDR1 SNHLY, CDR2 FYNNEI. Trimming removed 4 bases at V and 0 bases at J, with 10 bases between. The CDR3 is 15 residues long. This chain's CDR3 is CASSARANSYNEQFF. As DNA, the CDR3 is TGTGCCAGCAGTGCCAGGGCCAACTCCTACAATGAGCAGTTCTTC.

The J gene is TRBJ1-2, the V gene TRBV28; 8 positions agree with TRBD1. Germline V CDR1 and CDR2: MDHEN, SYDVKM. This CDR3 is 12 amino acids long. V shed 8 bases and J 4 bases; nucleotides not matched to a gene: 3. CDR3 in DNA: TGTGCCAGCGGGGACAGGATCTATGGCTACACCTTC. This codes for CASGDRIYGYTF.

The chain has TRBV19 and TRBJ1-5; D might be TRBD1 (6 bases). CDR1 and CDR2 from the germline V gene are LNHDA and SQIVND (reference sequence). CDR3 size: 15 residues. The ends were cut back, 0 bases at V and 6 bases at J, with 12 bases in the middle. The CDR3 DNA is TGTGCCAGTAGTATAGAGCCGGGACAAGGTCAGCCCCAGCATTTT. Translated: CASSIEPGQGQPQHF. The variable domain in full, completed from reference TRBV19 and TRBJ1-5, reads DGGITQSPKYLFRKEGQNVTLSCEQNLNHDAMYWYRQDPGQGLRLIYYSQIVNDFQKGDIAEGYSVSREKKESFPLTVTSAQKNPTAFYLCASSIEPGQGQPQHFGDGTRLSIL.

The CDR3: CASSQGLAGRMGEQYF. Written as DNA, the CDR3 is TGTGCCAGCAGTCAGGGACTAGCGGGGAGAATGGGCGAGCAGTACTTC. The chain links TRBV28 to TRBJ2-7, with TRBD2 identical over 13 bases. The V gene end was trimmed by 5 bases and the J gene end by 6 bases; junction bases not matched to a gene: 10. CDR1 is MDHEN and CDR2 is SYDVKM in the germline V gene. The CDR3 contains 16 residues.

V gene TRBV6-5 combines with J gene TRBJ2-1, with 7 bases lining up with TRBD1. Germline-derived CDR1 and CDR2 are MNHEY and SVGAGI. There are 15 residues in the CDR3. V shed 6 bases, J shed 2 bases, and the junction held 7 bases outside the gene matches. The CDR3 DNA reads as TGTGCCAGCAGAGCCCTGACAGGGACCTACAATGAGCAGTTCTTC. Amino acid sequence: CASRALTGTYNEQFF.

This chain connects TRBV14 to TRBJ2-1; TRBD1 matches 10 bases. The junction had 9 bases not matched to a gene; V was cut back by 6 bases and J by 7 bases. Germline CDR1 SGHDN, CDR2 FVKESK. This CDR3 region has 15 residues. The CDR3, as DNA: TGTGCCAGCAGTCCTTTTGACAGGGGGCTGAATGAGCAGTTCTTC. Its translation: CASSPFDRGLNEQFF.